The 17 T cell receptor beta chains reported below all come from one sample, sequenced in a study of regulatory and conventional T cells in RAG deficiency. Libraries were prepared by immunoSEQ multiplex PCR; TCRdb keeps only in-frame clonotypes and omits some of them. The data contain some 7,700 clones, roughly 92% of them singletons. Blood CD4+ CD25-high CD127-low regulatory T cells supplied the genomic DNA template. The same sample was also used in a study of regulatory T cells. As that study records: The primer mix had 52 TRBV and 13 TRBJ primers.

Material: CD127- CD25+ CD4+ Tregs sorted from blood. All receptors derive from a human donor in good health.

V is TRBV7-8 and J is TRBJ2-5; D may be TRBD2 (5 bases). V shed 11 bases and J shed 2 bases, with 18 bases lying between them. From germline, CDR1 is SGHVS and CDR2 FQNEAQ. This CDR3 is built from 14 residues. The chain's CDR3 is CAGGPRTSQETQYF. Here the CDR3 DNA reads TGTGCCGGAGGACCAAGGACGTCGCAAGAGACCCAGTACTTC.

The chain couples TRBV5-5 to TRBJ1-6; D is unresolved. Looked up from germline, CDR1 is SGHKS and CDR2 is YYEKEE (reference sequence). Trimming took 1 base from V and 3 from J, leaving 8 bases between them. The CDR3 runs to 15 residues. CDR3 in DNA: TGTGCCAGCAGCTTGTTACAAGTCTATAATTCACCCCTCCACTTT. The encoded protein is CASSLLQVYNSPLHF. The full variable domain, with the rest looked up from reference TRBV5-5 and TRBJ1-6, is DAGVTQSPTHLIKTRGQQVTLRCSPISGHKSVSWYQQVLGQGPQFIFQYYEKEERGRGNFPDRFSARQFPNYSSELNVNALLLGDSALYLCASSLLQVYNSPLHFGNGTRLTVT.

This chain joins TRBV11-2 and TRBJ2-7, with 13 bases aligning to TRBD2. The V segment lost 3 bases and the J segment 3 bases; nucleotides outside the gene matches: 5. This CDR3 region has 16 residues. CDR1 SGHAT and CDR2 FQNNGV come from the germline V gene. The CDR3 DNA follows: TGTGCCAGCAGCTTGAGGACTAGCGGGAGAATCTACGAGCAGTACTTC. Its translation: CASSLRTSGRIYEQYF.

In nucleotides, the CDR3 is TGTGCCAGCAGTTACTCGGGACTTAAGGGCACTGAAGCTTTCTTT. Translating it yields CASSYSGLKGTEAFF. The chain has TRBV6-5 and TRBJ1-1, with D maybe TRBD1 (5 bases). Germline V gene data show CDR1 as MNHEY and CDR2 as SVGAGI. V was trimmed by 0 bases and J by 4 bases, leaving 12 bases between them. This CDR3 has 15 amino acids.

V gene TRBV18 combines with J gene TRBJ1-1, with 7 positions matching TRBD1. Germline loops: CDR1 KGHSH, CDR2 LQKENI. This CDR3 has 15 amino acids. Trimming at V came to 3 bases and at J to 0 bases, leaving 4 bases not matched to a gene. The CDR3: CASSPSGQLNTEAFF. As DNA, the CDR3 is TGTGCCAGCTCACCCTCGGGACAGTTGAACACTGAAGCTTTCTTT.

This chain connects TRBV14 to TRBJ2-7, with TRBD2 matching over 11 bases. This CDR3 contains 15 residues. Trimming at V came to 5 bases and at J to 3 bases, leaving 6 bases not matched to a gene. CDR1 is SGHDN and CDR2 is FVKESK in the germline V gene. CDR3 protein: CASSKPSGRNYEQYF. DNA of the CDR3: TGTGCCAGCAGCAAGCCTAGCGGGAGGAACTACGAGCAGTACTTC.

This clone was seen just once. This CDR3 is CSAWRQGSTGELFF. CDR3 nucleotides: TGCAGCGCCTGGCGGCAGGGGAGCACCGGGGAGCTGTTTTTT. V is TRBV29-1 and J is TRBJ2-2, with a tentative D call TRBD1 (6 bases). Germline V CDR1 and CDR2: SQVTM, ANQGSEA. Trimming pared 7 bases from V and 4 bases from J, leaving 16 bases between. This CDR3 spans 14 amino acids.

The chain carries TRBV4-3 and TRBJ1-2; D uncertain. The ends were cut back, 0 bases at V and 4 bases at J, with 9 bases in the middle. The germline CDR1 and CDR2 sequences are LGHNA and YSLEER. The CDR3 runs 14 residues. In DNA, the CDR3 is TGCGCCAGCAGCCAAGATACCAGACTCTATGGCTACACCTTC. This translates into CASSQDTRLYGYTF.

This chain uses TRBV9 with TRBJ2-7; D may be TRBD2 (6 bases). The CDR3 runs to 15 residues. CDR1 and CDR2 (germline): SGDLS, YYNGEE. Deletions cut 0 bases from V and 6 bases from J, with 16 bases between. CDR3 DNA: TGTGCCAGCAGCGTAGGCGGGGAGATGGGTCGCGAGCAGTACTTC. Amino acids: CASSVGGEMGREQYF.

The gene calls are TRBV10-3 and TRBJ2-7; TRBD1 aligns across 8 bases. Trimming cost V 4 bases and J 2 bases; bases outside gene matches: 1. From germline, CDR1 is ENHRY and CDR2 SYGVKD. The CDR3 has 13 amino acids. CDR3 DNA sequence: TGTGCCATCAGTGGGACAGGGACCTACGAGCAGTACTTC. It is translated as CAISGTGTYEQYF.

CDR3 amino acids: CASSPLPPSGGSSYNEQFF. In DNA, the CDR3 is TGTGCCAGCTCACCCCTCCCCCCTAGCGGGGGGTCCTCCTACAATGAGCAGTTCTTC. The rearrangement joins TRBV18 to TRBJ2-1; 11 bases are shared with TRBD2. The CDR3 contains 19 residues. Germline V CDR1 and CDR2: KGHSH, LQKENI. The V segment lost 3 bases and the J segment 0 bases; nucleotides outside the gene matches: 10.

A remark on this clone: The germline gene is not matched at one end of the junction; a read error may be the cause. The same CDR3 is also encoded by other DNA sequences in this sample. The chain carries TRBV19 and TRBJ1-1; D might be TRBD1 (6 bases). This CDR3 comprises 14 residues. Germline V gene lookup returns CDR1 LNHDA and CDR2 SQIVND (reference sequence). The CDR3 DNA reads TGTGCTAGTAATTGGGGTACAGGGTCAGCTGAAGCTTTCTTT. Its protein product is CASNWGTGSAEAFF. Based on the CDR3 plus reference TRBV19 and TRBJ1-1, the full variable domain is DGGITQSPKYLFRKEGQNVTLSCEQNLNHDAMYWYRQDPGQGLRLIYYSQIVNDFQKGDIAEGYSVSREKKESFPLTVTSAQKNPTAFYLCASNWGTGSAEAFFGQGTRLTVV.

The CDR3 spells CASSFRGTNEKLFF. The CDR3 bases are TGTGCCAGCAGCTTTAGGGGAACTAATGAAAAACTGTTTTTT. The gene calls are TRBV7-2 and TRBJ1-4; maybe TRBD1 (5 bases). With 3 bases removed from V and 1 base from J, the gap between germline ends came to 6 bases. Germline V gives CDR1 SGHTA, CDR2 FQGNSA. The CDR3 runs to 14 residues.

This chain uses TRBV27 with TRBJ1-1, with 8 bases fitting TRBD1. The V segment lost 8 bases and the J segment 7 bases; nucleotides outside the gene matches: 9. CDR3 length: 13 amino acids. Germline loops: CDR1 MNHEY, CDR2 SMNVEV (reference sequence). CDR3 nucleotides: TGTGCCAGCCGAACAAGGACAGGGAATGAAGCTTTCTTT. Encoded protein: CASRTRTGNEAFF.

The rearrangement joins TRBV7-2 to TRBJ1-3, with 8 nucleotides matching TRBD1. CDR1 and CDR2 (germline): SGHTA, FQGNSA. The J segment lost 4 bases and the V segment lost 2 bases, leaving 4 bases of the junction unmatched. This CDR3 region has 15 residues. The CDR3 DNA is TGTGCCAGCAGCTTACAGGGGGCATCGGGAAACACCATATATTTT. Its protein product is CASSLQGASGNTIYF.

The chain uses TRBV7-9 and TRBJ2-7; D uncertain. Germline V gene sequence: CDR1 SEHNR, CDR2 FQNEAQ (reference sequence). There are 11 residues in the CDR3. The V gene lost 5 bases and the J gene lost 5 bases, with 7 bases spanning the gap. CDR3 coding DNA: TGTGCCAGCAGCCAGATCAACGAGCAGTACTTC. Translation: CASSQINEQYF.

The CDR3 coding sequence is TGTGCCAGCAGCACCAGGACTGCTGGCTACACCTTC. It codes for CASSTRTAGYTF. This chain connects TRBV5-6 to TRBJ1-2; no firm D call. Germline lookup yields CDR1 SGHDT and CDR2 YYEEEE. V was pared by 4 bases and J by 7 bases, with 11 bases between. The CDR3 runs to 12 residues.